This T cell receptor (beta chain) is drawn from a study of molecular identifiers for immune sequencing clone quantification. Study-wide results and limits: Jurkat TCR RNA from one cell was spiked into more than 800,000 naive cells, and it was reportedly detectable there.

TCRdb re-derived calls from the PCR reads in MiXCR, one entry per CDR3 protein. Altogether roughly 300,000 distinct CDR3 sequences are present, 24% being singletons, with the ten largest covering around 0.74%. The V and J ends lost 2 bases and 4 bases respectively, with 11 bases between them. Germline V gene data show CDR1 as MNHEY and CDR2 as SMNVEV (reference sequence). The CDR3 spans 15 residues. About this clonotype: The antigen is undetermined.

The sequence came from a human donor in good health. Some libraries in this study had Jurkat cell RNA spiked in. This chain uses TRBV27 with TRBJ1-4; TRBD1 might be the D (5 bases). Sequencing used naive CD8+ T cells from blood, with Jurkat cell RNA spiked in. The subset is: FACS-sorted CD8+CD4-CCR7+CD45RA+ naive T cells. DNA of the CDR3: TGTGCCAGCAGTTTACTGACAGAGCTTAATGAAAAACTGTTTTTT. Protein sequence: CASSLLTELNEKLFF.